Below, 24 T cell receptor beta chains from the same sample are listed, as sequenced in a study of PD-1 blockade in classical Hodgkin lymphoma. Every patient had relapsed following autologous stem cell transplantation, and cohorts differed in brentuximab vedotin exposure. Produced via immunoSEQ multiplex PCR; TCRdb's table is partial and in-frame only. The sample consists of roughly 50,000 clones, 80% of them appearing once. Material: peripheral blood mononuclear cells (PBMCs), obtained before the second cycle of nivolumab. These receptors were obtained from a human donor with classical Hodgkin lymphoma.

The rearrangement uses TRBV14 and TRBJ1-6; TRBD1 aligns across 7 bases. CDR1 is SGHDN, CDR2 FVKESK, per germline. The junction had 3 bases not matched to a gene; V was cut back by 0 bases and J by 7 bases. There are 15 residues in the CDR3. The CDR3 sequence: CASSQDQGVNSPLHF. CDR3 coding DNA: TGTGCCAGCAGCCAAGATCAGGGGGTGAATTCACCCCTCCACTTT. The entire variable domain, with the rest obtained from reference TRBV14 and TRBJ1-6, is as follows: EAGVTQFPSHSVIEKGQTVTLRCDPISGHDNLYWYRRVMGKEIKFLLHFVKESKQDESGMPNNRFLAERTGGTYSTLKVQPAELEDSGVYFCASSQDQGVNSPLHFGNGTRLTVT.

V and J are TRBV28 and TRBJ1-1; D might be TRBD1 (5 bases). The CDR3 has 16 amino acids. V lost 6 bases, J lost 1 base, and 18 bases lay in between. The germline CDR1 and CDR2 sequences are MDHEN and SYDVKM. The CDR3 DNA follows: TGTGCCAGCAGGATCTTCTTGGGGGGGACGAACACTGAAGCTTTCTTT. Its translation: CASRIFLGGTNTEAFF.

This chain connects TRBV30 to TRBJ1-1, with a possible D match to TRBD1 (6 bases). The V gene's germline CDR1 is GTSNPN and CDR2 SVGIG (reference sequence). This CDR3 is built from 16 residues. Trimming took 4 bases from V and 0 from J, leaving 18 bases between them. The CDR3 nucleotides read TGTGCCTGGACTTTGTACGGGCCAGGGGTGAACACTGAAGCTTTCTTT. This sequence encodes CAWTLYGPGVNTEAFF.

The gene calls are TRBV29-1 and TRBJ2-5; 9 nucleotides align to TRBD2. Germline V gene data show CDR1 as SQVTM and CDR2 as ANQGSEA. The CDR3 runs 11 residues. CDR3 nucleotides: TGCAGTATACTAGCGGGAGAGACCCAGTACTTC. It specifies CSILAGETQYF.

The V and J genes are TRBV6-5 and TRBJ1-3; D not resolved. The germline V gene encodes CDR1 MNHEY and CDR2 SVGAGI. Between the trimmed V and J ends, which lost 5 bases and 3 bases, there was a span of 5 bases. This CDR3 region has 12 residues. The CDR3 nucleotides are TGTGCCAGCAGTGCTAATGGAAACACCATATATTTT. It is translated as CASSANGNTIYF.

This clone was counted once. V usage is TRBV18 and J usage is TRBJ1-4; D not resolved. The CDR3 is 13 amino acids. Trimming left V 6 bases short and J 4 bases short, with 9 bases between. The germline V gene has CDR1 KGHSH and CDR2 LQKENI. Here the CDR3 DNA reads TGTGCCAGCTCCCCCGACGGTAATGAAAAACTGTTTTTT. This sequence encodes CASSPDGNEKLFF.

The V call is TRBV7-9, the J call TRBJ1-5, with 9 bases that match TRBD1. This CDR3 region has 16 residues. Germline lookup yields CDR1 SEHNR and CDR2 FQNEAQ (reference sequence). V gave up 0 bases and J gave up 3 bases; unmatched junction bases: 3. As DNA, the CDR3 is TGTGCCAGCAGCTTAGCGGGACAGGGCGACAATCAGCCCCAGCATTTT. It specifies CASSLAGQGDNQPQHF.

The chain uses TRBV25-1 and TRBJ2-1; possible D gene TRBD2, 5 bases. Trimming shortened V by 3 bases and J by 6 bases, and 18 bases separated the two germline ends. CDR3 length: 16 amino acids. Per the germline V gene, CDR1 is MGHDK and CDR2 is SYGVNS. The CDR3: CASSDARGLRANEQFF. The CDR3 bases are TGTGCCAGCAGTGACGCCAGAGGACTTCGGGCCAATGAGCAGTTCTTC.

The sample holds a few counts of this clone. V and J are TRBV6-1 and TRBJ1-2; possibly TRBD1 for D (5 bases). This CDR3 spans 14 amino acids. V lost 2 bases and J lost 6, with 13 bases in between. Germline CDR1 reads MNHNS; CDR2 reads SASEGT. CDR3 in DNA: TGTGCCAGCAGTGAATGGGGGGGTTTTGATGGCTACACCTTC. It encodes CASSEWGGFDGYTF.

CDR3 sequence reads: CASSLALRLSGEGYDGYTF. The CDR3 DNA reads as TGTGCCAGCAGCTTAGCCCTTAGACTATCCGGGGAGGGCTATGACGGCTACACCTTC. The chain carries TRBV7-2 and TRBJ1-2; D is unclear. V lost 0 bases and J 8 bases, leaving 28 bases between the germline ends. This CDR3 spans 19 amino acids. The germline gives CDR1 SGHTA, CDR2 FQGNSA.

This rearrangement joins TRBV30 to TRBJ2-1; D gene ambiguous. CDR1 and CDR2 from the germline V gene are GTSNPN and SVGIG (reference sequence). Trimming removed 3 bases from V and 4 bases from J, with 13 bases in between. This CDR3 is built from 14 residues. The DNA for the CDR3 is TGTGCCTGGAGCCAAGGTGGGGTTTACAATGAGCAGTTCTTC. It is translated as CAWSQGGVYNEQFF.

The chain couples TRBV6-5 to TRBJ2-7; tentative D call: TRBD1 (5 bases). The CDR3 extends over 15 amino acids. V dropped 6 bases and J dropped 0 bases, with 15 bases sitting between them. Germline CDR1 MNHEY, CDR2 SVGAGI. This CDR3 is CASRKTGTSSYEQYF. In nucleotides, the CDR3 is TGTGCCAGCAGAAAAACAGGCACGAGCTCCTACGAGCAGTACTTC.

The rearrangement uses TRBV11-2 and TRBJ2-7; no reliable D call. This CDR3 is built from 14 residues. Deletions cut 1 base from V and 4 bases from J, with 11 bases between. The V gene's germline CDR1 is SGHAT and CDR2 FQNNGV. CDR3 DNA sequence: TGTGCCAGCAGCTTAGGGCCAGCAAAGTACGAGCAGTACTTC. It translates to CASSLGPAKYEQYF.

The chain combines TRBV6-5 with TRBJ2-7, with D unclear. Trimming removed 6 bases from V and 0 bases from J, with 12 bases in between. The germline V gene has CDR1 MNHEY and CDR2 SVGAGI. This CDR3 has 14 residues. This chain's CDR3 is CASRLYSRSYEQYF. In DNA, the CDR3 is TGTGCCAGCAGGCTTTACAGCCGCTCCTACGAGCAGTACTTC.

This rearrangement joins TRBV5-5 to TRBJ2-7, with D perhaps being TRBD1 or TRBD2 (5 bases each). This CDR3 is 15 amino acids long. The V gene lost 4 bases and the J gene lost 4 bases, with 18 bases spanning the gap. CDR1 and CDR2 (germline): SGHKS, YYEKEE (reference sequence). DNA for the CDR3: TGTGCCAGCAGCCTTCAGGGCACGGGACCTTACGAGCAGTACTTC. Protein sequence: CASSLQGTGPYEQYF. Variable domain in full (rest from reference TRBV5-5 and TRBJ2-7): DAGVTQSPTHLIKTRGQQVTLRCSPISGHKSVSWYQQVLGQGPQFIFQYYEKEERGRGNFPDRFSARQFPNYSSELNVNALLLGDSALYLCASSLQGTGPYEQYFGPGTRLTVT.

This chain connects TRBV7-2 to TRBJ2-7, with D possibly called TRBD1 or TRBD2 (5 bases each). The CDR3 sequence is 14 residues long. Trimming removed 3 bases at V and 4 bases at J, with 13 bases between. CDR1 SGHTA and CDR2 FQGNSA come from the germline V gene. The CDR3 region has the DNA TGTGCCAGCAGCTTCGGGACCGGGACGTACGAGCAGTACTTC. This codes for CASSFGTGTYEQYF.

This rearrangement joins TRBV6-6 to TRBJ2-2; TRBD1 aligns across 7 bases. This CDR3 has 14 residues. Looked up from germline, CDR1 is MNHNY and CDR2 is SVGAGI (reference sequence). V lost 7 bases, J lost 5 bases, and 7 bases stayed unmatched. Written as DNA, the CDR3 is TGTGCCAGCAAAGAGACAGGGCGAACCGGGGAGCTGTTTTTT. It specifies CASKETGRTGELFF.

This chain uses TRBV18 with TRBJ1-3, with TRBD1 matching over 7 bases. Per the germline V gene, CDR1 is KGHSH and CDR2 is LQKENI. V lost 2 bases and J lost 0; bases outside the gene matches: 4. There are 16 residues in the CDR3. The CDR3 sequence is CASSPATGISGNTIYF. The CDR3 bases are TGTGCCAGCTCACCAGCGACAGGGATCTCTGGAAACACCATATATTTT.

The chain couples TRBV9 to TRBJ2-2; no clear D gene. V shed 3 bases and J shed 1 base, with 7 bases lying between them. Germline V gene sequence: CDR1 SGDLS, CDR2 YYNGEE. The length of the CDR3 is 14 residues. This CDR3 reads CASSALVNTGELFF. In DNA, the CDR3 is TGTGCCAGCAGCGCGCTGGTGAACACCGGGGAGCTGTTTTTT.

CDR3 DNA: TGTGCCAGCAGCTTGGAGGGACAGGGGGTGGGTGACTATGGCTACACCTTC. Amino acids: CASSLEGQGVGDYGYTF. The J gene is TRBJ1-2, the V gene TRBV5-4, with TRBD1 matching over 11 bases. Trimming took 0 bases from V and 3 from J; bases not matched to a gene: 7. Germline V lookup: CDR1 SGHNT, CDR2 YYREEE (reference sequence). The CDR3 sequence is 17 residues long.

This clone was counted only a few times. The chain joins TRBV5-1 to TRBJ1-2; the D gene is possibly TRBD1 (5 bases). The germline gives CDR1 SGHRS, CDR2 YFSETQ. V was pared by 0 bases and J by 6 bases, with 15 bases between. The CDR3 loop spans 15 amino acids. DNA of the CDR3: TGCGCCAGCAGCTTGGGAACCCGGACACCTCATGGCTACACCTTC. It translates to CASSLGTRTPHGYTF. Drawing the rest from reference TRBV5-1 and TRBJ1-2, the complete variable domain is KAGVTQTPRYLIKTRGQQVTLSCSPISGHRSVSWYQQTPGQGLQFLFEYFSETQRNKGNFPGRFSGRQFSNSRSEMNVSTLELGDSALYLCASSLGTRTPHGYTFGSGTRLTVV.

The chain is built from TRBV6-5 and TRBJ2-5, with 7 bases lining up with TRBD1. This CDR3 region has 14 residues. Germline CDR1 reads MNHEY; CDR2 reads SVGAGI. The trim removed 2 bases at V and 3 bases at J, leaving 3 bases unmatched. This chain's CDR3 is CASSYGTVEETQYF. CDR3 coding DNA: TGTGCCAGCAGTTACGGGACAGTAGAAGAGACCCAGTACTTC.

The chain is built from TRBV12-2 and TRBJ2-5; the table's TRBD2 call for D was not verified on the DNA. TRBV12-2 is given as a pseudogene. The CDR3 is 13 residues long. This chain's CDR3 is CAIWGGEQETQYF. The CDR3 DNA follows: TGTGCAATATGGGGAGGAGAACAAGAGACCCAGTACTTC.

This sequence joins TRBV4-2 and TRBJ2-7; tentatively, D is TRBD1 (5 bases). Germline loops: CDR1 LGHNA, CDR2 YNFKEQ. The CDR3 is made up of 16 amino acids. V was clipped by 0 bases and J by 0 bases, with 12 bases between them. This CDR3 is CASSQDTTGDSYEQYF. CDR3 nucleotides: TGTGCCAGCAGCCAAGATACCACAGGCGACTCCTACGAGCAGTACTTC.